These T cell receptor beta chains were read from a single sample in a study of T cells after yellow fever vaccination. Each CDR3 protein is one row after TCRdb ran MiXCR on the 5' RACE reads. The data hold a few hundred thousand distinct CDR3 sequences, with 13% observed a single time. The input for sequencing was CD4+ T cells sorted from PBMCs, taken 45 days after the yellow fever booster vaccination. The receptors derive from a man aged 30-40 years who received the YFV17D yellow fever vaccine. The CDR3 runs from the conserved cysteine through the conserved F or W. A D gene is named only where the DNA matches it firmly. Only part of the rows carry a size: once, few, many, or a class if the clone is expanded.

TRBJ1-6 | . | TRBV4-3 | few | CASSQGALKHSPLHF | TGCGCCAGCAGCCAAGGAGCCCTTAAGCATTCACCCCTCCACTTT
TRBJ2-4 | . | TRBV20-1 | many | CSAKGNIQYF | TGCAGTGCTAAAGGGAACATTCAGTACTTC
TRBJ2-7 | . | TRBV20-1 | many | CSARDGYGQYF | TGCAGTGCTAGAGACGGGTACGGGCAGTACTTC
TRBJ1-6 | TRBD1 | TRBV20-1 | . | CSASRDRASPLHF | TGCAGTGCTAGTAGGGACAGGGCGTCACCCCTCCACTTT
TRBJ2-5 | . | TRBV12-3/TRBV12-4 | few | CASSLAGASATQYF | TGTGCCAGCAGTTTAGCGGGGGCCAGCGCGACCCAGTACTTC
TRBJ2-2 | . | TRBV4-3 | . | CASSQQTGANTGELFF | TGCGCCAGCAGCCAGCAGACAGGAGCGAACACCGGGGAGCTGTTTTTT
TRBJ1-1 | . | TRBV7-2 | few | CASSHIEAFF | TGTGCCAGCAGCCATATTGAAGCTTTCTTT
TRBJ2-5 | . | TRBV20-1 | few | CSASSQAQETQYF | TGCAGTGCTAGCTCGCAGGCCCAAGAGACCCAGTACTTC
TRBJ2-3 | . | TRBV20-1 | few | CSARATTDTQYF | TGCAGTGCTAGGGCCACCACAGATACGCAGTATTTT
TRBJ1-5 | . | TRBV12-3/TRBV12-4 | . | CASSLYPKPQHF | TGTGCCAGCAGTTTATACCCCAAGCCCCAGCATTTT
TRBJ2-5 | TRBD2 | TRBV20-1 | few | CSAREPPTSGRAETQYF | TGCAGTGCTAGAGAGCCCCCTACTAGCGGGAGGGCGGAGACCCAGTACTTC
TRBJ2-3 | . | TRBV7-2 | . | CASSLVPTSTDTQYF | TGTGCCAGCAGCTTAGTCCCTACCAGCACAGATACGCAGTATTTT
TRBJ2-7 | TRBD2 | TRBV15 | . | CATSRDLAGGSYEQYF | TGTGCCACCAGCAGAGACTTAGCGGGAGGATCCTACGAGCAGTACTTC
TRBJ2-1 | . | TRBV6-2/TRBV6-3 | few | CASSYNTGSARGEQFF | TGTGCCAGCAGTTACAATACGGGATCGGCCAGAGGGGAGCAGTTCTTC
TRBJ1-1 | . | TRBV10-2 | . | CASSDDGTLNTEAFF | TGCGCCAGCAGTGACGACGGGACACTGAACACTGAAGCTTTCTTT
TRBJ2-2 | . | TRBV14 | . | CASGRSKNQRVTGELFF | TGTGCCAGCGGACGGTCGAAGAATCAGAGAGTCACCGGGGAGCTGTTTTTT
TRBJ2-7 | . | TRBV12-3/TRBV12-4 | . | CASSLGGQFYEQYF | TGTGCCAGCAGCCTCGGAGGGCAATTCTACGAGCAGTACTTC
TRBJ1-1 | . | TRBV20-1 | . | CSARADGNTEAFF | TGCAGTGCTAGAGCCGACGGGAACACTGAAGCTTTCTTT
TRBJ1-3 | . | TRBV7-9 | few | CASNPPGPINSGNTIYF | TGTGCCAGCAACCCCCCCGGACCGATTAACTCTGGAAACACCATATATTTT
TRBJ2-1 | TRBD2 | TRBV29-1 | many | CSVVSRENPNEQFF | TGCAGCGTTGTGTCGCGGGAGAACCCTAATGAGCAGTTCTTC